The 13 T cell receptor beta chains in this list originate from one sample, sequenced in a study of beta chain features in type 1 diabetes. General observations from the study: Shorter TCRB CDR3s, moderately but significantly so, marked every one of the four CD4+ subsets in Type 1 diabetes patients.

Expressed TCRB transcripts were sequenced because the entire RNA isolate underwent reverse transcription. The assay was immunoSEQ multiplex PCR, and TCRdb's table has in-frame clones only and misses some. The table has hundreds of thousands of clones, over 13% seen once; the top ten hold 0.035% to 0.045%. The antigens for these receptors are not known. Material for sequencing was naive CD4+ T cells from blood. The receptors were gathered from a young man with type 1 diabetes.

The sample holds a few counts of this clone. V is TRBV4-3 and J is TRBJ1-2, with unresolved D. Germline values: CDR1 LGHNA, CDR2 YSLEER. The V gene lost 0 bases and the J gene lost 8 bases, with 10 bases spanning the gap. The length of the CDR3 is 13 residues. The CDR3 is CASSQEMTTGYTF. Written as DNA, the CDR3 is TGCGCCAGCAGCCAAGAGATGACCACGGGCTACACCTTC.

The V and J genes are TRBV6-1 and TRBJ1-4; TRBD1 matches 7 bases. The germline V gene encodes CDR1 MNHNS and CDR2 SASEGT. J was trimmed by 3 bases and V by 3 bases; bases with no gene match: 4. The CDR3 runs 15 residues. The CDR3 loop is CASSDRGSPNEKLFF. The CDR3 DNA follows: TGTGCCAGCAGTGACAGGGGGTCACCTAATGAAAAACTGTTTTTT.

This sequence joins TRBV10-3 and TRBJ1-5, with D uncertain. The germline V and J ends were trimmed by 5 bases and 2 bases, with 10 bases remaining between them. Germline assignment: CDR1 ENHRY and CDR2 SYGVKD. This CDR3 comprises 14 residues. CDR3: CAISMSGGNQPQHF. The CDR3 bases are TGTGCCATCAGTATGTCCGGGGGCAATCAGCCCCAGCATTTT.

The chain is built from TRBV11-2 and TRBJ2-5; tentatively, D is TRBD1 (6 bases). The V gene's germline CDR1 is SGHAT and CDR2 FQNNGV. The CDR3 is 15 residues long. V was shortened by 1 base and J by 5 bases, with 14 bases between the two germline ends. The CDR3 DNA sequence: TGTGCCAGCAGCTTAGTCGGATACAGGGACGAGACCCAGTACTTC. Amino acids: CASSLVGYRDETQYF.

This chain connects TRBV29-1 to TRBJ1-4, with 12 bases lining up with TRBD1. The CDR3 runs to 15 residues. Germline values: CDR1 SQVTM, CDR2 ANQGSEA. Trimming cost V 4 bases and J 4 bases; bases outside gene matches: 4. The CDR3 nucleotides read TGCAGCGTTGCTCGGGACAGGGGGCTTAATGAAAAACTGTTTTTT. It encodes CSVARDRGLNEKLFF.

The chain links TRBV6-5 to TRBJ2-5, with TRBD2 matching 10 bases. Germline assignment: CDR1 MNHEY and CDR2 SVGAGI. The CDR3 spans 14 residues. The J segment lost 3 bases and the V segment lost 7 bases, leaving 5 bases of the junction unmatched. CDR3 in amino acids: CASTGLAGEETQYF. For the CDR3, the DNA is TGTGCCAGCACCGGGCTAGCGGGGGAAGAGACCCAGTACTTC.

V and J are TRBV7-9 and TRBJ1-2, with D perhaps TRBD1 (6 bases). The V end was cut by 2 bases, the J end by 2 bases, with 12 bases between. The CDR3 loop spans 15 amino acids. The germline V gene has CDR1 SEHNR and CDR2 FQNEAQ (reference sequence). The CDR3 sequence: CASSLLGAINYGYTF. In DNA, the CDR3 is TGTGCCAGCAGCTTACTGGGGGCCATAAACTATGGCTACACCTTC.

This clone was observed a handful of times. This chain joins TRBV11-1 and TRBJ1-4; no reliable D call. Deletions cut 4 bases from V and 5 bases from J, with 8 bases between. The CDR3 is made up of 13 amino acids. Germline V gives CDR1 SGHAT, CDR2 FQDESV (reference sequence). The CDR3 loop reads CASSSSVNEKLFF. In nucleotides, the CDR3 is TGTGCCAGCAGCTCCAGCGTGAATGAAAAACTGTTTTTT. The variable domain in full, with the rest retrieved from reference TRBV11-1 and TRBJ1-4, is EAEVAQSPRYKITEKSQAVAFWCDPISGHATLYWYRQILGQGPELLVQFQDESVVDDSQLPKDRFSAERLKGVDSTLKIQPAELGDSAMYLCASSSSVNEKLFFGSGTQLSVL.

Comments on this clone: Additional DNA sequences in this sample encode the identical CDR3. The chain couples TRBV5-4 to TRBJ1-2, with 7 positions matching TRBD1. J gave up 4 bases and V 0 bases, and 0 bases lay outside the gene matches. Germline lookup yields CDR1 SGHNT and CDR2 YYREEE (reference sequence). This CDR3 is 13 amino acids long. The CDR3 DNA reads TGTGCCAGCAGCTTGGACAGGGGCTATGGCTACACCTTC. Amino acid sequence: CASSLDRGYGYTF.

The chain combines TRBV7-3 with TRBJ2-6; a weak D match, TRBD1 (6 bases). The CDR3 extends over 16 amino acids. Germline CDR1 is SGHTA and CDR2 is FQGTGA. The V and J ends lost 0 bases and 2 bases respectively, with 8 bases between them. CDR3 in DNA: TGTGCCAGCAGCTTAACCGCAGGGGCTGGGGCCAACGTCCTGACTTTC. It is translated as CASSLTAGAGANVLTF. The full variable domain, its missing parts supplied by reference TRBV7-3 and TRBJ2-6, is GAGVSQTPSNKVTEKGKYVELRCDPISGHTALYWYRQSLGQGPEFLIYFQGTGAADDSGLPNDRFFAVRPEGSVSTLKIQRTERGDSAVYLCASSLTAGAGANVLTFGAGSRLTVL.

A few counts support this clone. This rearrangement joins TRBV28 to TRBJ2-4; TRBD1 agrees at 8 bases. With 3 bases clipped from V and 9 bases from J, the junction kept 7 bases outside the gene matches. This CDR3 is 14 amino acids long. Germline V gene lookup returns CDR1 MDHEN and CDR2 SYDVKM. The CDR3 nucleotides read TGTGCCAGCAGTTTTCGACAGGGGCTAGGCATTCAGTACTTC. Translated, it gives CASSFRQGLGIQYF.

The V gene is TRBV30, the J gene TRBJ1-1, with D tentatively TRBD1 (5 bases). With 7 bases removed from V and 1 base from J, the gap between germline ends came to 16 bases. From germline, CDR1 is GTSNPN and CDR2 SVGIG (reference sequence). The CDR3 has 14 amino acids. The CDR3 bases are TGTGCCTCTTTCACCCGGGGGGGGAACACTGAAGCTTTCTTT. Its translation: CASFTRGGNTEAFF. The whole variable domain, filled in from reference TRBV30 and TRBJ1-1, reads SQTIHQWPATLVQPVGSPLSLECTVEGTSNPNLYWYRQAAGRGLQLLFYSVGIGQISSEVPQNLSASRPQDRQFILSSKKLLLSDSGFYLCASFTRGGNTEAFFGQGTRLTVV.

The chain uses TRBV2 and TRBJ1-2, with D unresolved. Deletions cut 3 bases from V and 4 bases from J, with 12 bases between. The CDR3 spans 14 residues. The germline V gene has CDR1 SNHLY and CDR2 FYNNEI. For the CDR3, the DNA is TGTGCCAGCAGTGAGAGTGCGCAAATCTATGGCTACACCTTC. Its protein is CASSESAQIYGYTF.